The 16 T cell receptor beta chains below come from one sample, sequenced in a study of tumor and adjacent non-tumor tissue in lung cancer listed by TCRdb under 2018. Library preparation was by multiplex PCR. TCRdb shows the sequencer as Illumina HiSeq 2500. TCRbeta libraries were built by three rounds of nested PCR using primers (Table S4), following protocols modified from ARM-PCR. Through fastp at Q25 and MiXCR, TCRdb rebuilt clones from the public reads, retaining in-frame beta chains. Under each unique CDR3 protein, matching rows form one entry showing the most common genes and DNA. The sample yields 120,000 to 150,000 distinct CDR3 sequences; approximately 72% were counted once. The ten biggest clones cover approximately 18% of the sample. RNA was extracted from bulk unsorted tissue and checked for quality with a NanoDrop ND-1000 and an Agilent 2100. Source material: lung tumor tissue. The source is a man in his 60s with small cell lung cancer.

Ten or more counts support this clonotype. The CDR3 DNA sequence: TGTGCCAGCCGCAATGGACTAGCGGAGGGCACAGATACGCAGTATTTT. It translates to CASRNGLAEGTDTQYF. V gene TRBV12-3 or TRBV12-4 combines with J gene TRBJ2-3; TRBD2 matches at 10 bases. The length of the CDR3 is 16 residues. After removal of 8 bases from V and 1 base from J, the junction contained 9 bases not matched to a gene.

Worth noting for this clonotype: An end of the junction does not agree with germline; a read error may underlie this. The V gene is TRBV29-1, the J gene TRBJ2-1; 8 positions agree with TRBD1. CDR1 is SQVTM and CDR2 is ANQGSEA in the germline V gene. This CDR3 has 14 amino acids. The CDR3 DNA reads as TGCAGCGCTGAGACCAGGGGGCGTTTAGGTGAGCAGTTCTTT. It translates to CSAETRGRLGEQFF.

The CDR3 protein is CSVEDTGASAVPSYNERFF. Written as DNA, the CDR3 is TGCAGCGTTGAAGACACTGGGGCGTCAGCAGTCCCCTCCTACAATGAACGGTTCTTC. The rearrangement joins TRBV29-1 to TRBJ2-1; possible D gene TRBD1, 5 bases. The CDR3 extends over 19 amino acids. Trimming pared 0 bases from V and 15 bases from J, leaving 36 bases between. From germline, CDR1 is SQVTM and CDR2 ANQGSEA.

Details on this clonotype: Being one base from a much bigger clone, this may be a read error. The genes are TRBV5-1 and TRBJ2-1; 8 positions match TRBD2. The CDR3 has 14 amino acids. The V gene's germline CDR1 is SGHRS and CDR2 YFSETQ. The CDR3: CASSLLGLEYDQFF. The CDR3 bases are TGCGCCAGCAGCTTGCTGGGACTAGAGTATGATCAGTTCTTC.

On this clonotype itself: Germline and junction disagree at one end, which may indicate a read error. The genes are TRBV6-1 and TRBJ2-1, with unresolved D. CDR3 length equals 14 residues. Per germline, CDR1 MNHNS and CDR2 SASEGT. CDR3 nucleotides: TGTGCCGGCAGTGAAGTGAGCAATGGCAATGAGCAGTTCTTC. Translation: CAGSEVSNGNEQFF.

The table lists this clonotype with a few counts. One end of the junction is discordant with germline, which a read error may explain. The rearrangement links TRBV5-6 to TRBJ1-5; a weak D match, TRBD1 (5 bases). CDR3 length equals 14 residues. Germline CDR1 and CDR2: SGHDT and YYEEEE. For the CDR3, the DNA is TGTGCCAGCAACTTGCCAGGGTACAATCAGCCCCAGCATTTT. Residues: CASNLPGYNQPQHF.

This clonotype was observed a few times. The chain employs TRBV20-1 and TRBJ2-5; the D gene is possibly TRBD2 (6 bases). The CDR3 sequence is 15 residues long. V shed 0 bases and J shed 1 base, with 12 bases lying between them. CDR1 and CDR2 (germline): DFQATT, SNEGSKA (reference sequence). The CDR3: CSARDLTSSQETQYF. In DNA, the CDR3 is TGCAGTGCTAGAGATCTTACTAGCAGCCAAGAGACCCAGTACTTC.

For this clonotype: One junction end does not reproduce the germline sequence, and a read error may be involved. The V and J genes are TRBV7-9 and TRBJ2-3; 7 bases align to TRBD2. The CDR3 sequence is 14 residues long. The V gene's germline CDR1 is SEHNR and CDR2 FQNEAQ (reference sequence). As DNA, the CDR3 is TGTGCCAGCAGCCTAGCGGTACCCACAGATACACAGTATTTT. It specifies CASSLAVPTDTQYF.

This clonotype was recorded once. The CDR3 protein is CSATGGHFSSYEQYF. The CDR3 DNA is TGCAGTGCTACAGGGGGGCATTTCAGCTCCTACGAGCAGTACTTC. This rearrangement joins TRBV20-1 to TRBJ2-7, with a weak D call TRBD1 (7 bases). Looked up from germline, CDR1 is DFQATT and CDR2 is SNEGSKA (reference sequence). Deletions cut 4 bases from V and 0 bases from J, with 16 bases between. The CDR3 extends over 15 amino acids.

This clonotype was seen a single time. The CDR3 bases are TGCAGTGCCCAGAGGAGGGCGGGGGGGCCGGTCGAGCAGTACTTC. This codes for CSAQRRAGGPVEQYF. This chain connects TRBV20-1 to TRBJ2-7; TRBD2 matches at 9 bases. Losses at the gene ends were 6 bases for V and 6 bases for J; bases not matched to a gene: 15. This CDR3 contains 15 residues. CDR1 is DFQATT, CDR2 SNEGSKA, per germline (reference sequence).

About this clonotype itself: Since no conserved phenylalanine or tryptophan closes the CDR3, a read error is the likely cause. The chain joins TRBV11-3 to TRBJ2-2; D not certain. Trimming removed 0 bases at V and 11 bases at J, with 10 bases between. CDR3 length: 13 amino acids. Germline lookup yields CDR1 SGHNT and CDR2 YENEEA. The CDR3 DNA reads TGTGCCAGCAGCTTAGAGAATGGTGGCGAGCTGTTTTAT. This sequence encodes CASSLENGGELFY.

The rearrangement joins TRBV6-1 to TRBJ2-5, with D uncertain. The CDR3 extends over 14 amino acids. Germline V gene sequence: CDR1 MNHNS, CDR2 SASEGT. Trimming removed 4 bases from V and 2 bases from J, with 11 bases in between. The CDR3, as DNA: TGTGCCAGCAGTGTGTGTGGCCCTCAAGAGACCCAGTACTTC. Encoded protein: CASSVCGPQETQYF.

Ten or more counts support this clonotype. The chain uses TRBV6-1 and TRBJ1-2; D is perhaps TRBD1 (5 bases). V was pared by 4 bases and J by 8 bases, with 14 bases between. Germline values: CDR1 MNHNS, CDR2 SASEGT. This CDR3 is built from 13 residues. CDR3 nucleotide sequence: TGTGCCAGCAGTGCCGAAACGGGGGTGGGCTACACCTTC. Translated: CASSAETGVGYTF.

This clonotype came up once. With a much larger clone just one base away, this may be a read error. The rearrangement joins TRBV12-3 or TRBV12-4 to TRBJ1-2; D is undetermined. This CDR3 has 13 residues. For the CDR3, the DNA is TGTGGCAGCACCGCGACCCGGGCTAAAGGCTACACCTTC. It is translated as CGSTATRAKGYTF.

Comment on this clonotype: A read error is likely, as this CDR3 ends without the conserved phenylalanine or tryptophan. This chain connects TRBV6-6 to TRBJ2-1; 9 nucleotides align to TRBD1. CDR1 is MNHNY and CDR2 is SVGAGI in the germline V gene (reference sequence). The CDR3 is 14 residues long. The V gene end was trimmed by 7 bases and the J gene end by 10 bases; junction bases not matched to a gene: 11. The CDR3 nucleotides read TGTGCCAGCACCTCCGGGACAGGGCCTCGGGAGCAGTTCTCC. The encoded protein is CASTSGTGPREQFS.

The table lists this clonotype with a few counts. This may be a read error: a much more frequent sequence differs by one nucleotide. V usage is TRBV20-1 and J usage is TRBJ2-1, with D hard to call. The CDR3 loop spans 11 amino acids. Germline values: CDR1 DFQATT, CDR2 SNEGSKA (reference sequence). The germline V and J ends were trimmed by 8 bases and 2 bases, with 7 bases remaining between them. For the CDR3, the DNA is TGCAGTTGCTGGGCCTACAATGAGCAGTTCTTC. Translation: CSCWAYNEQFF.